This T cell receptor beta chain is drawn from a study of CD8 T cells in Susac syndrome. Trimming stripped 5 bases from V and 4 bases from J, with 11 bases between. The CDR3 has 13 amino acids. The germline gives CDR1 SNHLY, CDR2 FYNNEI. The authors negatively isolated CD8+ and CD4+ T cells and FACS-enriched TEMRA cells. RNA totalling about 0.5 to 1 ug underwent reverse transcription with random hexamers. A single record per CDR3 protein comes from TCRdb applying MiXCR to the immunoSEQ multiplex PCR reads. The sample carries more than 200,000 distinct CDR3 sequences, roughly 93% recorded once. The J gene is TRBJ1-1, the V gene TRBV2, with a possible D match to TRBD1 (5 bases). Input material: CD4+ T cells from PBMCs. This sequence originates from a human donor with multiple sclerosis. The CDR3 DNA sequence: TGTGCCAGCAGTACGACAGCTGGCACTGAAGCTTTCTTT. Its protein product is CASSTTAGTEAFF.